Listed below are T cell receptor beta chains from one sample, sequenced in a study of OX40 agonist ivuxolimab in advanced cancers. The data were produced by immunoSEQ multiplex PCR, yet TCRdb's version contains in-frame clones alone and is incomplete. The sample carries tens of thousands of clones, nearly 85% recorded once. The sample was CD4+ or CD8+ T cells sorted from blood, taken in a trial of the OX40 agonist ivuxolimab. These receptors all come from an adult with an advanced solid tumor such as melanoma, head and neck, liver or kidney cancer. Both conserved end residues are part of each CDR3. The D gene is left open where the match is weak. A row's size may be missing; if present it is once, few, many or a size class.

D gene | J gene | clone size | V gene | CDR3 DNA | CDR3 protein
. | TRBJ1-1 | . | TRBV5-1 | TGCGCCAGCAGCTTGGTGGCAGGGATGAACACTGAAGCTTTCTTT | CASSLVAGMNTEAFF
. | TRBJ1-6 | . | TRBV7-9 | TGTGCCAGCAGCTTAGTGGCAGGGAGGTCACCCCTCCACTTT | CASSLVAGRSPLHF
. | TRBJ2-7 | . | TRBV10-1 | TGCGCCAGCAGTGAAATTCCTGGCCCCCCATTGTCATCGAAATACTACGAGCAGTACTTC | CASSEIPGPPLSSKYYEQYF
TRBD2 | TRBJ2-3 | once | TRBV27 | TGTGCCAGCAGGATGGGACTAGCGACAGATACGCAGTATTTT | CASRMGLATDTQYF
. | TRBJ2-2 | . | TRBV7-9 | TGTGCCAGCACCCCCCCCGCCGGGGAGCTGTTTTTT | CASTPPAGELFF
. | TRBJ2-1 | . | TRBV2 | TGTGCCAGCAGGGGCGGCTCCTACAATGAGCAGTTCTTC | CASRGGSYNEQFF
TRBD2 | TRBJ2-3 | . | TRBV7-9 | TGTGCCAGCAGCTCCTCAGCGGGGGCAGGATCCACAGATACGCAGTATTTT | CASSSSAGAGSTDTQYF
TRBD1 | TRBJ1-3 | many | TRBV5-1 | TGCGCCAGCAGCTGGTCGGGGACAGGGAGCGGAAACACCATATATTTT | CASSWSGTGSGNTIYF
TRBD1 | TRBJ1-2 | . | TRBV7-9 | TGTGCCAGCAGCCTCGGACAGGGAGGGGACGGCTACACCTTC | CASSLGQGGDGYTF
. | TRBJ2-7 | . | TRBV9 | TGTGCCAGCAGCGTAGGATCCGGATACGGCGAGCAGTACTTC | CASSVGSGYGEQYF
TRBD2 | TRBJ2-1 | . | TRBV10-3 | TGTGCCATCAGTGAGTCGGGGGGGAGCTACAATGAGCAGTTCTTC | CAISESGGSYNEQFF
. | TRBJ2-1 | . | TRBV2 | TGTGCCAGCAGGGGGCGAAATGAGCAGTTCTTC | CASRGRNEQFF
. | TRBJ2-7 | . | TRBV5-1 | TGCGCCAGCAGTTCTTCTTCAGGGGACGGCGAGCAGTACTTC | CASSSSSGDGEQYF
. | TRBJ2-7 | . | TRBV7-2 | TGTGCCAGCAGCACCGGACGCCACTCCTACGAGCAGTACTTC | CASSTGRHSYEQYF
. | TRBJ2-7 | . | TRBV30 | TGTGCCTGGAGGGGTGCAGGGCCCCGGGAGCAGTACTTC | CAWRGAGPREQYF
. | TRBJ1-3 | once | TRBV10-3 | TGTGCCATCAGTGACTGGGCGCCAAGCTCTGGAAACACCATATATTTT | CAISDWAPSSGNTIYF
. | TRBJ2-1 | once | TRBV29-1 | TGCAGCGTTGAAGATTGGGGTGCGGGGTCGAGGAAGCAGTTCTTC | CSVEDWGAGSRKQFF
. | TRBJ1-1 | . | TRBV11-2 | TGTGCCAGCAGCTTAACTCAGAAGTACACTGAAGCTTTCTTT | CASSLTQKYTEAFF
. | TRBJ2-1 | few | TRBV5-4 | TGTGCCAGCAGCTTGGAGCCCCCCGGACAGGGAGGGGCTGAGCAGTTCTTC | CASSLEPPGQGGAEQFF
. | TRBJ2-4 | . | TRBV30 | TGTGCCTGTTACCGGCCGAACCAAGCGAACATTCAGTACTTC | CACYRPNQANIQYF
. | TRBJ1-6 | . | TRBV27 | TGTGCCAGCAGTCGCCACCTGGCGGGCACCTCGGCCCCTTATTCACCCCTCCACTTT | CASSRHLAGTSAPYSPLHF
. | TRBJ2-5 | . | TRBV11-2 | TGTGCCAGCAGCACCTCCCTGGGGGGCGGACAGGAGACCCAGTACTTC | CASSTSLGGGQETQYF
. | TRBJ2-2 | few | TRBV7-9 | TGTGCCAGCAGCTTAGCAGGGATGGCCGGGGAGCTGTTTTTT | CASSLAGMAGELFF
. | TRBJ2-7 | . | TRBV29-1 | TGCAGCGCCGGGGTGGGCCACGAGCAGTACTTC | CSAGVGHEQYF
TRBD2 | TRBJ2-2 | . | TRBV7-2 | TGTGCCAGCAGCTCCTTAGCGGGGGGGCTCACCGGGGAGCTGTTTTTT | CASSSLAGGLTGELFF
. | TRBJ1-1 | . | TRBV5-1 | TGCGCCAGCAGCTTGGAAATCGGGGCTAACACTGAAGCTTTCTTT | CASSLEIGANTEAFF
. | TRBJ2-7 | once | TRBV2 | TGTGCCAGCAGCCGGGATTTATATACCGAGCAGTACTTC | CASSRDLYTEQYF
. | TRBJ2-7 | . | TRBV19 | TGTGCCAGTAGTTTCTCGTCGTCAAGGGGCTACGAGCAGTACTTC | CASSFSSSRGYEQYF
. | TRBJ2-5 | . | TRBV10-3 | TGTGCCATCTCGAGAAGTTACGACCAAGAGACCCAGTACTTC | CAISRSYDQETQYF
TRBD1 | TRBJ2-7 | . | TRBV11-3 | TGTGCCAGCAGCTTAGACGGGACAGGGGGCCCCTACGAGCAGTACTTC | CASSLDGTGGPYEQYF
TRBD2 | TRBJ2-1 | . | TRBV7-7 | TGTGCTAGCAGCTTAGGACTAGCGGGAGCCTATGAGCAGTTCTTC | CASSLGLAGAYEQFF
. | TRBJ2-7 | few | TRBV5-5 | TGTGCCAGCAGCCCCTGGGGCTCCTACGAGCAGTACTTC | CASSPWGSYEQYF
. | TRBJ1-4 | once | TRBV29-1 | TGCAGCGTCGTTCTAACCGGGCCAGCGGTCGAAAAACTGTTTTTT | CSVVLTGPAVEKLFF
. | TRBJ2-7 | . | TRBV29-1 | TGCAGCGTACGTAGGGGAGACTACGAGCAGTACTTC | CSVRRGDYEQYF
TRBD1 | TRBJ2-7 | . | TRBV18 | TGTGCCAGCTCATCAACAGGGGGAATCTACGAGCAGTACTTC | CASSSTGGIYEQYF
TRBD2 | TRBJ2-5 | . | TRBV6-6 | TGTGCCAGCAGTAGGACTAGCGGGAGCGGAAAGACCCAGTACTTC | CASSRTSGSGKTQYF
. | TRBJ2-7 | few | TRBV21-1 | TGTGCCAGCATCCCCGCCGAGCAGTACTTC | CASIPAEQYF
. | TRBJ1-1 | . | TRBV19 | TGTGCCAGTAGTATCGCGGGTCTCTCCCCCACTTTGAACACTGAAGCTTTCTTT | CASSIAGLSPTLNTEAFF
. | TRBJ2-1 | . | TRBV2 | TGTGCCAGCAGTAGTAGCGGTATGACGGGTAACGAGCAGTTCTTC | CASSSSGMTGNEQFF
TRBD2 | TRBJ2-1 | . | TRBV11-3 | TGTGCCAGCAGCGAACTAGCGGGAGTTCGGGAGTTCTTC | CASSELAGVREFF
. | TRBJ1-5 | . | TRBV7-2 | TGTGCCAGCAGCCCAGGGGTTCAGCCCCAGCATTTT | CASSPGVQPQHF
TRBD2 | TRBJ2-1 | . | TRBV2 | TGTGCCAGCAGTGTCCGTGCGCGAGCGGGAGGATCCTACAATGAGCAGTTCTTC | CASSVRARAGGSYNEQFF
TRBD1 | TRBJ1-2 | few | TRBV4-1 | TGCGCCAGCAGCCGAGAGACAGGGGGGAACTATGGCTACACCTTC | CASSRETGGNYGYTF
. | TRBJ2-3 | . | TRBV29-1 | TGCAGCGTTGAAGATGGGATCCAGGAAGATACGCAGTATTTT | CSVEDGIQEDTQYF
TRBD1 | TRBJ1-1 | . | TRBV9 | TGTGCCAGCAGCTTCGACAGGGTAGGAACTGAAGCTTTCTTT | CASSFDRVGTEAFF
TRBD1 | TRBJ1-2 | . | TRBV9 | TGTGCCAGCAGCTTGGGGACAGCGCTTGGTGGCTACACCTTC | CASSLGTALGGYTF
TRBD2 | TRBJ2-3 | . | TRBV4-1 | TGCGCCAGCAGCCAAGATGTACTAGCGGGAATCCGGGGAGATACGCAGTATTTT | CASSQDVLAGIRGDTQYF
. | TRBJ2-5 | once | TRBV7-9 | TGTGCCAGCAGCTTTTCCGCTAGCCCTCAAGAGACCCAGTACTTC | CASSFSASPQETQYF
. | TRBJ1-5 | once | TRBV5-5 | TGTGCCAGCAGTCAGGCGGGTCTTAGCAATCAGCCCCAGCATTTT | CASSQAGLSNQPQHF
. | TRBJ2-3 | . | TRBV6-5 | TGTGCCAGCAGTTCCCAAAGCCGGGGAACAGATACGCAGTATTTT | CASSSQSRGTDTQYF
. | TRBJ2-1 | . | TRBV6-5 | TGTGCCAGCAGCCATCAAATATCAATAAGTAATGAGCAGTTCTTC | CASSHQISISNEQFF
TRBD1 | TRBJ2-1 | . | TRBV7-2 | TGTGCCAGCAGCTTAGCGCGAGGGGGCCACAATGAGCAGTTCTTC | CASSLARGGHNEQFF
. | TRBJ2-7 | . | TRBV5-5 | TGTGCCAGCAGCTTACAGGGACGCGAGCAGTACTTC | CASSLQGREQYF